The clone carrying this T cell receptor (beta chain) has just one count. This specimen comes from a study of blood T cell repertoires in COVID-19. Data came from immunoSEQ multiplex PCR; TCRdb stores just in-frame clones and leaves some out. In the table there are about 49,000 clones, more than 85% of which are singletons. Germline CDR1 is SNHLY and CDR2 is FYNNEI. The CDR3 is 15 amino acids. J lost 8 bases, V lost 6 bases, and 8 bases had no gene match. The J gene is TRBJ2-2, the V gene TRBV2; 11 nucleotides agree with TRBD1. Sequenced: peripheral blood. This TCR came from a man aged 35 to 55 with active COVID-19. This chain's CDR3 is CASSADRGRRGELFF. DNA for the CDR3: TGTGCCAGCAGCGCGGACAGGGGGCGCAGGGGGGAGCTGTTTTTT.